The clone carrying this T cell receptor (beta chain) has just one count. Its antigen is currently unknown. The assay was immunoSEQ multiplex PCR, and TCRdb's table has in-frame clones only and misses some. The sample lists approximately 100,000 clones, 87% occurring once. The donors were in the approximately 120-subject validation cohort; that cohort was separate from the roughly 730-subject first cohort. This specimen belongs to a study of cytomegalovirus exposure and HLA in healthy donors. General study findings and limits: Subsequent analysis revealed that first-cohort TCR clusters tended to co-occur in the approximately 120 validation repertoires. Through in vitro validation, three CMV-associated chains were shown to be specific for CMV antigens. Most TCRs appeared rarely, but some public TCRs recurred in many donors.

The sequenced sample was PBMCs. The sequence derives from a man aged 18-30 years in good health and CMV-seropositive.

CDR3 protein: CASSFPGQGDYGYTF. The CDR3 nucleotides are TGTGCCAGCAGCTTTCCGGGACAGGGCGATTATGGCTACACCTTC. J is TRBJ1-2 and V is TRBV5-5; 9 positions match TRBD1. This CDR3 contains 15 residues. The germline V gene has CDR1 SGHKS and CDR2 YYEKEE (reference sequence). With 2 bases clipped from V and 5 bases from J, the junction kept 7 bases outside the gene matches.